This TCR beta chain was sequenced for a study of blood T cell repertoires in COVID-19 (dated by TCRdb to the early 2020s). About the study as a whole: Samples from collaborators originated in the United States, Italy and Spain and spanned both the acute and convalescent phases of COVID-19. The material from the prospective study consisted of cDNA or gDNA derived from T cells, B-cell-depleted T cells, or PBMCs. The dataset comprised deeply sampled blood TCRbeta repertoires from subjects exposed to, actively infected with, or recovered from COVID-19. The repertoires were released in a freely available public database meant as a resource for research on the immune response to SARS-CoV-2. The samples were drawn from the first 160 participants of the ongoing ImmuneRACE study and from 1,254 subjects provided by 6 global collaborators. The sample metadata nearly always contained a de-identified subject ID, COVID-19 status, age in years and sex. HLA class I and class II types, where available, came from metadata supplied by the sample provider rather than from assay-based typing.

TCRbeta CDR3 regions were amplified from genomic DNA by means of the immunoSEQ Assay, a bias-controlled multiplex PCR. The study's own analysis went as follows. Nucleated cell counts per sample were estimated from amplification of reference gene primers within the assay. To quantify the absolute abundance of each unique TCRbeta CDR3 rearrangement, sequence reads were collapsed and filtered. For each sample, productive Simpson clonality was calculated as the square root of Simpson's diversity index over productive rearrangements. The table comes from immuneACCESS by way of TCRdb, which keeps in-frame sequences with V and J called. Part of the clones is missing from these tables; in studies checked, under half for an unresolved V gene and the rest for unknown reasons. D and trimming were read from the DNA, whereas the V and J calls and clone size are those reported in that table. This sample has over 130,000 clones in its table, and roughly 84% of those were observed once. Approximately 9% of the sample rests with the top ten.

At one collaborating source in Seattle, patients were enrolled during active infection and were followed longitudinally through the course of disease. Collaborating institutions collected whole blood in K2EDTA tubes following their own protocols. For TCRbeta analysis, collaborator samples were shipped as frozen whole blood, as isolated PBMCs, or as DNA extracted from either sample type. This clone occurred a few times. Its target antigen remains unknown. Base qualities are not at hand, and no much larger clone is one base apart. The CDR1 and CDR2 encoded by the germline V gene (reference sequence) are MNHEY and SMNVEV. At the junction V is shortened by 3 bases and J by 4 bases, with 15 bases in between. Including cysteine and phenylalanine, the CDR3 has 15 amino acids. Only the CDR3 portion is preserved as DNA: 45 bases, with reading frame beginning at the first base. Broader findings and caveats from the paper: The amount of clinical and demographic metadata varied by source and participant and was provided uncurated.

The sequenced material came from peripheral blood. This receptor was identified in a man aged 25-45 years with COVID-19, enrolled during active disease. This chain is built from TRBV27 and TRBJ1-2, with a weak D call of TRBD1 (6 bases match). CDR3 region: CASSLDSSPGYGYTF. The DNA reads TGTGCCAGCAGTTTGGACAGTTCCCCTGGCTATGGCTACACCTTC.